This TCR beta chain was recovered during a study of T-cell reconstitution after alpha-beta-depleted transplantation in children listed by TCRdb under 2016. Context from the whole study: Using TCR repertoire profiling, the study quantitatively followed how T-cell immune reconstitution unfolded in children after TCRalphabeta/CD19-depleted allogeneic hematopoietic cell transplantation. The research as a whole found: In some patients, high TCRbeta diversity at day 60 was attributed to recipient T cells and intrathymic progenitors that had survived conditioning. Over subsequent months, a decline in hyperexpanded clone frequencies was noted, and after one year, T-cell counts and TCRbeta diversity were mostly ascribed to newly produced T cells. The apparently early alphabetaT-cell count recovery about two months after transplant was reportedly dependent on only several hundred rapidly expanded clones derived from non-depleted graft cells.

The trim is 5 bases for V and 0 bases for J, with a gap of 14 bases between the germline ends. CDR1 and CDR2 are read off the germline V gene (reference sequence) as PRHDT and FYEKMQ. The CDR3 sequence holds 16 residues, the cysteine and phenylalanine included. Just CDR3 DNA is preserved here, 48 bases in frame from base 1. This clonotype was detected only a few times. What antigen it recognizes has not been identified. Base qualities are not at hand, and no much larger clone is one base apart. To prepare the library, PCR was applied. Reads for this sample came from an Illumina HiSeq 2500. Molecular barcoding was employed in the preparation of TCR libraries, with unique molecular identifiers being used to normalize TCRbeta repertoire quantification. TCRdb took the public reads, trimmed them with fastp at Q25, ran MiXCR for clone calling and kept in-frame beta chains. When rows share a CDR3 protein, they turn into one entry using the most common DNA and genes. For this sample the table gives some 200,000 distinct CDR3 sequences, of which approximately 10% were detected only once. The top ten clonotypes cover about 30% of the sample.

The treatment or condition tag for this specimen amounts to: allogeneic hematopoietic cell transplantation with graft depleted of TCRalphabeta T cells and CD19 B cells. TCRalphabeta/CD19-depleted allogeneic hematopoietic cell grafts were given to the transplant recipients, all of whom were children. The chain joins TRBV13 to TRBJ2-1; D gene: possibly TRBD2, on 5 matching bases. This TCR derives from a child in the first two years of life with acute myeloid leukemia, due to receive a stem cell transplant. The sample in question was PBMCs, obtained before TCRalphabeta/CD19-depleted stem cell transplant. The CDR3 loop reads CASSHPDSNSYNEQFF. The DNA is as follows: TGTGCCAGCAGCCATCCGGACTCGAACTCCTACAATGAGCAGTTCTTC.